The clone carrying this T cell receptor beta chain was seen more than once but under ten times. Its antigen remains unknown. TCRdb analysed the 5' RACE reads with MiXCR anew, one entry per CDR3 protein. The sample contains 250,000 to 350,000 distinct CDR3 sequences, 7.5% to 9% of which appear only once. The sample comes from a study of CD8 T cells in ankylosing spondylitis. General study points: There was reportedly significant enrichment of clones that were disease-linked in matched ankylosing spondylitis synovial fluid. Fewer than ten highly homologous variants made up a TCR beta motif that seemed to typify ankylosing spondylitis blood. Existing reports had already noted some motif variants in reactive arthritis synovial fluid and blood.

V shed 3 bases, J shed 11 bases, and the junction held 4 bases outside the gene matches. From germline, CDR1 is SGHTA and CDR2 FQGNSA. There are 12 residues in the CDR3. This clonotype was obtained from a male donor with ankylosing spondylitis. The chain carries TRBV7-2 and TRBJ2-1, with 7 positions matching TRBD1. The specimen sequenced was blood, either unsorted or a sorted T cell fraction (not recorded which). CDR3 sequence: CASSLDRTKQFF. The CDR3, as DNA: TGTGCCAGCAGCTTGGACAGGACCAAGCAGTTCTTC.